One sample yielded the 26 T cell receptor beta chains listed below, sequenced in a study of early T cells in non-severe SARS-CoV-2 infection. TCRdb itself ran the 5' RACE reads through MiXCR, one entry per CDR3 protein. The sample lists over 50,000 distinct CDR3 sequences; roughly a tenth were seen once. Sample: whole blood. The source of these receptors is an adult who was a healthcare worker with PCR-confirmed SARS-CoV-2 infection or an uninfected control (not recorded which).

This clonotype was seen a few times. This sequence joins TRBV7-6 and TRBJ2-5; D gene unclear. Germline CDR1 reads SGHVS; CDR2 reads FNYEAQ. V lost 0 bases to trimming and J lost 1 base, with 9 bases between them. The CDR3 contains 15 residues. The CDR3 here is CASSLAGLGQETQYF. The DNA of the CDR3 is TGTGCCAGCAGCTTAGCGGGGTTAGGCCAAGAGACCCAGTACTTC.

This clonotype was seen many times. This rearrangement joins TRBV11-2 to TRBJ2-7; 9 bases line up with TRBD1. Germline CDR1 and CDR2: SGHAT and FQNNGV. Trimming took 5 bases from V and 7 from J; bases not matched to a gene: 3. The CDR3 loop spans 12 amino acids. The CDR3 is CASSRDRDEQYV. The CDR3 coding sequence is TGTGCCAGCAGCCGGGACAGGGATGAGCAGTACGTC.

The V and J genes are TRBV7-2 and TRBJ2-1; 8 bases map to TRBD2. The V gene end was trimmed by 2 bases and the J gene end by 5 bases; junction bases not matched to a gene: 8. The V gene's germline CDR1 is SGHTA and CDR2 FQGNSA. This CDR3 has 16 amino acids. CDR3 sequence (DNA): TGTGCCAGCAGCTTACGAGCGGGACTAGGGAACAATGAGCAGTTCTTC. Encoded protein: CASSLRAGLGNNEQFF.

In regard to this clonotype: It may be a read error: a sequence one base away is much more abundant. The chain recombines TRBV10-3 with TRBJ1-1; maybe TRBD1 (6 bases). The CDR3 has 13 amino acids. Germline V gene data show CDR1 as ENHRY and CDR2 as SYGVKD. CDR3 sequence (DNA): TGTGTCATCAGTACCGGACAGAAGACTGAAGCTTTCTTT. This gives the protein CVISTGQKTEAFF.

The genes are TRBV3-1 and TRBJ1-3; unclear D gene. This CDR3 contains 15 residues. Germline CDR1 reads LGHDT; CDR2 reads YNNKEL (reference sequence). Trimming removed 3 bases from V and 0 bases from J, with 9 bases in between. This chain's CDR3 is CASSHGGNSGNTIYF. As DNA, the CDR3 is TGTGCCAGCAGCCATGGCGGAAACTCTGGAAACACCATATATTTT. The variable domain in full, with the rest retrieved from reference TRBV3-1 and TRBJ1-3, is DTAVSQTPKYLVTQMGNDKSIKCEQNLGHDTMYWYKQDSKKFLKIMFSYNNKELIINETVPNRFSPKSPDKAHLNLHINSLELGDSAVYFCASSHGGNSGNTIYFGEGSWLTVV.

In its sample, this clonotype was seen a few times. The chain combines TRBV20-1 with TRBJ2-5; 7 positions match TRBD2. The CDR3 totals 14 residues. CDR1 and CDR2 (germline): DFQATT, SNEGSKA (reference sequence). The J segment lost 4 bases and the V segment lost 6 bases, leaving 11 bases of the junction unmatched. In nucleotides, the CDR3 is TGCAGTGCCTGCGGACTAGATTTTTCAGAGACCCAGTACTTC. Protein product: CSACGLDFSETQYF.

The chain carries TRBV4-2 and TRBJ2-5, with unresolved D. This CDR3 contains 15 residues. V shed 0 bases and J shed 1 base, with 9 bases lying between them. CDR1 is LGHNA and CDR2 is YNFKEQ in the germline V gene. The CDR3 DNA reads TGTGCCAGCAGCCAAGATCTATGGCCCCAAGAGACCCAGTACTTC. This sequence encodes CASSQDLWPQETQYF.

The chain carries TRBV6-4 and TRBJ2-2; 14 nucleotides align to TRBD2. Germline V gene sequence: CDR1 MRHNA, CDR2 SNTAGT. Trimming at V came to 9 bases and at J to 0 bases, leaving 6 bases not matched to a gene. The CDR3 consists of 17 residues. CDR3 in amino acids: CARPGLAGVPNTGELFF. The CDR3 DNA follows: TGTGCCAGACCGGGACTAGCGGGGGTCCCGAACACCGGGGAGCTGTTTTTT.

This clonotype was counted a few times. This chain uses TRBV5-1 with TRBJ1-2, with D uncertain. The CDR3 is made up of 14 amino acids. In germline, CDR1 is SGHRS, CDR2 YFSETQ. V lost 4 bases and J lost 8, with 18 bases in between. The CDR3 nucleotides read TGCGCCAGCAGCCTGGATTCAGGCCTTGGGGGCTACACCTTC. Its translation is CASSLDSGLGGYTF.

This clonotype was counted a few times. The rearrangement joins TRBV7-3 to TRBJ2-5; 9 bases map to TRBD2. The CDR3 has 15 residues. Per the germline V gene, CDR1 is SGHTA and CDR2 is FQGTGA. With 2 bases clipped from V and 5 bases from J, the junction kept 6 bases outside the gene matches. CDR3 protein: CASSLAGGPLETQYF. The CDR3 nucleotides read TGTGCCAGCAGCTTAGCGGGGGGGCCCTTGGAGACCCAGTACTTC.

In its sample, this clonotype was seen many times. The CDR3 protein is CSYLRGPGTEAFF. CDR3 coding DNA: TGCAGCTATCTCAGGGGGCCCGGCACTGAAGCTTTCTTT. This chain uses TRBV20-1 with TRBJ1-1, with 8 bases matching TRBD1. Germline CDR1 reads DFQATT; CDR2 reads SNEGSKA (reference sequence). The CDR3 consists of 13 residues.

This clonotype was seen more than once but under ten times. V and J are TRBV24-1 and TRBJ2-3; a possible D gene is TRBD1 (5 bases). The CDR3 length is 16 residues. Germline V gives CDR1 KGHDR, CDR2 SFDVKD. Deletions cut 2 bases from V and 0 bases from J, with 11 bases between. The CDR3 here is CATSDSLGVSTDTQYF. The CDR3 bases are TGTGCCACCAGTGATTCGCTAGGGGTTAGCACAGATACGCAGTATTTT.

The sample holds many counts of this clonotype. The chain links TRBV7-2 to TRBJ2-2; 15 bases align to TRBD2. CDR1 is SGHTA and CDR2 is FQGNSA in the germline V gene. Trimming at V came to 6 bases and at J to 2 bases, leaving 13 bases not matched to a gene. CDR3 size: 20 residues. The CDR3 loop is CASRSAWGLAGGINTGELFF. In nucleotides, the CDR3 is TGTGCCAGCAGATCCGCCTGGGGACTAGCGGGGGGCATCAACACCGGGGAGCTGTTTTTT.

In this sample, this clonotype turned up a few times. The rearrangement links TRBV29-1 to TRBJ1-2; D ambiguous. Trimming took off 0 bases at V and 7 bases at J, with 12 bases between the two ends. The CDR3 has 13 residues. Per the germline V gene, CDR1 is SQVTM and CDR2 is ANQGSEA. The CDR3 loop is CSVEESTGSGYTF. The DNA for the CDR3 is TGCAGCGTTGAAGAATCTACCGGTTCTGGCTACACCTTC. The whole variable domain, filled in from reference TRBV29-1 and TRBJ1-2, reads SAVISQKPSRDICQRGTSLTIQCQVDSQVTMMFWYRQQPGQSLTLIATANQGSEATYESGFVIDKFPISRPNLTFSTLTVSNMSPEDSSIYLCSVEESTGSGYTFGSGTRLTVV.

This clonotype was counted a few times. The chain joins TRBV7-9 to TRBJ2-3; no clear D. Trimming removed 6 bases from V and 3 bases from J, with 16 bases in between. The CDR3 length is 15 residues. Per the germline V gene, CDR1 is SEHNR and CDR2 is FQNEAQ (reference sequence). The CDR3 loop is CASSYDGQATDTQYF. Here the CDR3 DNA reads TGTGCCAGCAGTTACGACGGGCAGGCGACAGATACGCAGTATTTT.

The chain combines TRBV18 with TRBJ1-2; 7 nucleotides line up with TRBD1. Germline CDR1 is KGHSH and CDR2 is LQKENI. The J segment lost 4 bases and the V segment lost 0 bases, leaving 8 bases of the junction unmatched. The CDR3 consists of 16 residues. In DNA, the CDR3 is TGTGCCAGCTCACCACCGGGACAGAAAATTTCCTATGGCTACACCTTC. Translated, it gives CASSPPGQKISYGYTF. The full variable domain, in which reference TRBV18 and TRBJ1-2 provide the parts outside the CDR3, is NAGVMQNPRHLVRRRGQEARLRCSPMKGHSHVYWYRQLPEEGLKFMVYLQKENIIDESGMPKERFSAEFPKEGPSILRIQQVVRGDSAAYFCASSPPGQKISYGYTFGSGTRLTVV.

The chain employs TRBV10-1 and TRBJ2-1; either TRBD1 or TRBD2 may supply D (5 bases each). The ends were cut back, 2 bases at V and 10 bases at J, with 9 bases in the middle. CDR3 length: 12 residues. Germline CDR1 WNHNN, CDR2 SYGVQD (reference sequence). The CDR3 DNA is TGCGCCAGCAGTGAGCGGGGCCTAGAGCAGTTCTTC. Translation gives CASSERGLEQFF.

CDR3 protein: CASSLGRFEQYV. The CDR3 DNA reads as TGTGCCAGCAGCCTGGGGAGATTCGAGCAGTACGTC. This chain connects TRBV13 to TRBJ2-7; a weak D match, TRBD2 (5 bases). CDR3 length: 12 residues. Between the trimmed V and J ends, which lost 5 bases and 6 bases, there was a span of 11 bases. CDR1 and CDR2 from the germline V gene are PRHDT and FYEKMQ (reference sequence).

This clonotype was observed at least ten times. J is TRBJ1-2 and V is TRBV5-1; D remains unclear. Germline lookup yields CDR1 SGHRS and CDR2 YFSETQ. This CDR3 spans 13 amino acids. Trimming removed 5 bases from V and 4 bases from J, with 12 bases in between. In nucleotides, the CDR3 is TGCGCCAGCAGTCTGGACTCTACCTATGGCTACACCTTC. Its translation is CASSLDSTYGYTF.

This chain uses TRBV10-3 with TRBJ1-6; 8 bases map to TRBD1. This CDR3 comprises 14 residues. Trimming cost V 7 bases and J 5 bases; bases outside gene matches: 4. Germline loops: CDR1 ENHRY, CDR2 SYGVKD. The CDR3 region has the DNA TGTGCCATCAAGGGACAGGCCAATAATTCACCCCTCCACTTT. Translated, it gives CAIKGQANNSPLHF.

This clonotype came up many times. J is TRBJ2-3 and V is TRBV6-5; TRBD1 agrees at 9 bases. CDR3 length: 14 amino acids. Germline trimming cut 5 bases from V and 4 bases from J; bases unmatched to any gene: 4. CDR1 MNHEY and CDR2 SVGAGI come from the germline V gene. Written as DNA, the CDR3 is TGTGCCAGCAGTACAGGGGGCCGGGCAGATACGCAGTATTTT. Its protein product is CASSTGGRADTQYF.

This clonotype was counted ten times or more. The chain links TRBV7-3 to TRBJ2-2, with D perhaps TRBD1 (5 bases). Trimming pared 2 bases from V and 1 base from J, leaving 8 bases between. CDR1 SGHTA and CDR2 FQGTGA come from the germline V gene. The CDR3 has 15 amino acids. The CDR3 protein is CASSLHGQNTGELFF. CDR3 DNA sequence: TGTGCCAGCAGCTTACATGGACAGAACACCGGGGAGCTGTTTTTT.

The rearrangement uses TRBV9 and TRBJ1-1; D is unresolved. The V gene's germline CDR1 is SGDLS and CDR2 YYNGEE. This CDR3 has 15 amino acids. The V end lost 0 bases, the J end lost 0 bases, and 9 bases lay between the germline ends. The CDR3 reads CASSVAQIMNTEAFF. DNA for the CDR3: TGTGCCAGCAGCGTAGCTCAGATTATGAACACTGAAGCTTTCTTT.

The chain recombines TRBV6-1 with TRBJ2-1; no definite D call. Trimming left V 7 bases short and J 8 bases short, with 9 bases between. The CDR3 sequence is 11 residues long. The germline gives CDR1 MNHNS, CDR2 SASEGT. This CDR3 reads CASTTWDEQFF. CDR3 nucleotide sequence: TGTGCCAGCACTACTTGGGATGAGCAGTTCTTC.

V is TRBV20-1 and J is TRBJ1-2; 8 bases agree with TRBD1. Germline loops: CDR1 DFQATT, CDR2 SNEGSKA (reference sequence). V trimming: 0 bases; J trimming: 6 bases; junction bases outside the gene matches: 3. The CDR3 covers 13 residues. The CDR3 nucleotides are TGCAGTGCTAGAGAACAGGGGGACCATGGCTACACCTTC. Its protein is CSAREQGDHGYTF.

This clonotype was seen a handful of times. This chain uses TRBV5-4 with TRBJ1-1; 7 positions agree with TRBD1. CDR3 length: 15 residues. The germline gives CDR1 SGHNT, CDR2 YYREEE (reference sequence). The ends lost 3 bases at V and 4 bases at J; junction bases unmatched: 9. The CDR3 sequence is CASSYSQGRGTEAFF. CDR3 DNA: TGTGCCAGCAGCTATTCACAGGGGAGGGGCACTGAAGCTTTCTTT.